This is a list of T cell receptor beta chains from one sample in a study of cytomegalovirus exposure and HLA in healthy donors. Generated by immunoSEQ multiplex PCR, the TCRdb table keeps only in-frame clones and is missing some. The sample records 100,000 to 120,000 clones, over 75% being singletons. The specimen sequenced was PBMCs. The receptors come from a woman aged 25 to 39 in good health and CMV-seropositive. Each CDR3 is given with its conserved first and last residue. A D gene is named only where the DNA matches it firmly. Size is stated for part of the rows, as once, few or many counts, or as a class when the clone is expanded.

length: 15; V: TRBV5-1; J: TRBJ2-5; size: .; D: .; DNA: TGCGCCAGCAGCTTGGGTCGGGTTACCCAAGAGACCCAGTACTTC; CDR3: CASSLGRVTQETQYF
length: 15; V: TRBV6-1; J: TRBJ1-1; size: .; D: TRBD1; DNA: TGTGCCAGCAGTGAAAGCTGGCAGGGGGAGAACGAAGCTTTCTTT; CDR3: CASSESWQGENEAFF
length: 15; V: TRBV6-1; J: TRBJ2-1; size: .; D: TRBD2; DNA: TGTGCCAGCAGCGACCTAGCGGGAGGTTACAATGAGCAGTTCTTC; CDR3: CASSDLAGGYNEQFF
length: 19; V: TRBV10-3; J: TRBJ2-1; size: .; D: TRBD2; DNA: TGTGCCATCAGTCTATCCTCGGTGGCTAGCGGGAGCTCCTACAATGAGCAGTTCTTC; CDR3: CAISLSSVASGSSYNEQFF
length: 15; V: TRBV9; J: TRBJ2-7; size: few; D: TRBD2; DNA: TGTGCCAGCAGCGTAGGGGTTAGCGGGCTGTACGAGCAGTACTTC; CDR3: CASSVGVSGLYEQYF
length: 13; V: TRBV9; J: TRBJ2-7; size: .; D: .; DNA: TGTGCCAGCAGCGCTCTCCAACGGTCCGAGCAGTACTTC; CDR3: CASSALQRSEQYF
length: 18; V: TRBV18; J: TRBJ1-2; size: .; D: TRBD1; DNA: TGTGCCAGCTCACCATCTCTCCCCGCAACAGGGGGTATCTATGGCTACACCTTC; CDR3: CASSPSLPATGGIYGYTF
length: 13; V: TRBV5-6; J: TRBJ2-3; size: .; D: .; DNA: TGTGCCAGCAGCTTGGGTAGGCCGGGTACGCAGTATTTT; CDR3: CASSLGRPGTQYF
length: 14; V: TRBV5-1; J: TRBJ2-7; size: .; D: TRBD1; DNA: TGCGCCAGCAGCTTGAGGACAGGGGGTCCCGAGCAGTACTTC; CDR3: CASSLRTGGPEQYF
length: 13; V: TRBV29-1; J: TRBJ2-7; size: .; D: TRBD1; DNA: TGCAGCGTCCTAAAACAGGGGGCTGGCGAGCAGTACTTC; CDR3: CSVLKQGAGEQYF
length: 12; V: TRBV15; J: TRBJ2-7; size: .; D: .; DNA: TGTGCCACCAGCAGAGGGAGGGACGAGCAGTACTTC; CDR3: CATSRGRDEQYF
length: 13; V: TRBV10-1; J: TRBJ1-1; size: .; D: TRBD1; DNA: TGCGGCTTAAAGACAGGGCTCAACACTGAAGCTTTCTTT; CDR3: CGLKTGLNTEAFF
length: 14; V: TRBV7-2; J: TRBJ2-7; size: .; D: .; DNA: TGTGCCAGCAGCCAAGAAAGAGGCATTAGCGAGCAGTACTTC; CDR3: CASSQERGISEQYF
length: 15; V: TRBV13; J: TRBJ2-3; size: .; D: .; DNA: TGTGCCAGCAGCTCCCGCGGGGCCGGTTTAGATACGCAGTATTTT; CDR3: CASSSRGAGLDTQYF
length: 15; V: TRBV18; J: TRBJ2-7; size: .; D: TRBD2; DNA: TGTGCCAGCTCACCACAGACTAGCGGGGGTACCGAGCAGTACTTC; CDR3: CASSPQTSGGTEQYF
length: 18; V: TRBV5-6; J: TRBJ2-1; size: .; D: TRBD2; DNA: TGTGCCAGCAGCTTTCGGGGTAGGGGACTAGCGAGATACAATGAGCAGTTCTTC; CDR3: CASSFRGRGLARYNEQFF
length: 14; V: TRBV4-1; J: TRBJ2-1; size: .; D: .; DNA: TGCGCCAGCAGCCAAGCTACCTTGGGGGGTGAGCAGTTCTTC; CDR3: CASSQATLGGEQFF
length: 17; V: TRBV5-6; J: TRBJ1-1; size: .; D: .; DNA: TGTGCCAGCAGCTTACGGGCCCCAACAGGGAGATTCACTGAAGCTTTCTTT; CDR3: CASSLRAPTGRFTEAFF
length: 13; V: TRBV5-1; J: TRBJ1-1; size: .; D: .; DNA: TGCGCCAGCAGCTTTAAAGCGAACACTGAAGCTTTCTTT; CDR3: CASSFKANTEAFF
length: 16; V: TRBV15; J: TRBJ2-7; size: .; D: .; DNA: TGTGCCACCAGCAGAGTTACCGGGACTGCAGCCTACGAGCAGTACTTC; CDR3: CATSRVTGTAAYEQYF
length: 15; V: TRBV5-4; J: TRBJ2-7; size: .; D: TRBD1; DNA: TGTGCCAGCAGCTTGGGGGGACAGGGGATCTACGAGCAGTACTTC; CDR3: CASSLGGQGIYEQYF
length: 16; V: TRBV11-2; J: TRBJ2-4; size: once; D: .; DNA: TGTGCCAGCAGCTTAGGTCCGTTCCTAGCCAAAAACATTCAGTACTTC; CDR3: CASSLGPFLAKNIQYF
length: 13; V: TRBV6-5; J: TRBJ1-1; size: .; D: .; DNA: TGTGCCAGCAGAGCCCTGAGGAACACTGAAGCTTTCTTT; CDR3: CASRALRNTEAFF
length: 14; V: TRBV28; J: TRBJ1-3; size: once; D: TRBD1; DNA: TGTGCCAGCAGTACGGACAGGGTCGGAAACACCATATATTTT; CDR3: CASSTDRVGNTIYF
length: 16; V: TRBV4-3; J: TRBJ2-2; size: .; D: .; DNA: TGCGCCAGCAGCCAAGTGTCAGGGACGAACACCGGGGAGCTGTTTTTT; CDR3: CASSQVSGTNTGELFF
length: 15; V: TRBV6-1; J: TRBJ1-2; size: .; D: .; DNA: TGTGCCAGCAGTGAAGTCGACAGGTCCCGGGGTGGCTACACCTTC; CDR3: CASSEVDRSRGGYTF
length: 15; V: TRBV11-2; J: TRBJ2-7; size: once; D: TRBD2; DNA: TGTGCCAGCAGCTTGTCTGCTAGCGGGAGGTACGAGCAGTACTTC; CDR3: CASSLSASGRYEQYF
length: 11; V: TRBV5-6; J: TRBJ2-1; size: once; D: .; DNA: TGTGCCAGCAGCTTGGTCGATGAGCAGTTCTTC; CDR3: CASSLVDEQFF
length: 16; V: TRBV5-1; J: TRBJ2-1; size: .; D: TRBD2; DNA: TGCGCCAGCAGCTTCGTTAGCGGGGGCTCCGGGAATGAGCAGTTCTTC; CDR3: CASSFVSGGSGNEQFF
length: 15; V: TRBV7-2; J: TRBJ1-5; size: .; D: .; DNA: TGTGCCAGCAGCTTGGCAGGGGCGCGCAATCAGCCCCAGCATTTT; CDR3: CASSLAGARNQPQHF
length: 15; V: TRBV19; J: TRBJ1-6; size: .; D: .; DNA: TGTGCCAGTGGACATCGGGGGGTGGAAAATTCACCCCTCCACTTT; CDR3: CASGHRGVENSPLHF
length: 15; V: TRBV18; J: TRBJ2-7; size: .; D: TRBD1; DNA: TGTGCCAGCTCACCACGACAGGGGCTGCCCTACGAGCAGTACTTC; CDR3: CASSPRQGLPYEQYF
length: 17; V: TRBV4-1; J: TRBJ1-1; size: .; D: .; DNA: TGCGCCAGCAGCCAAGGACCAGGGAACCACCTGAACACTGAAGCTTTCTTT; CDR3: CASSQGPGNHLNTEAFF
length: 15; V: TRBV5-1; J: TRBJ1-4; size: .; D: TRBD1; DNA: TGCGCCAGCAGCTTGGATCCAGGGGGTCGGGAAAAACTGTTTTTT; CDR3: CASSLDPGGREKLFF
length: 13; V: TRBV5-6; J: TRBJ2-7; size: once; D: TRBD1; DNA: TGTGCCAGCAGCCCGGACAGGGTCTACGAGCAGTACTTC; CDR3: CASSPDRVYEQYF
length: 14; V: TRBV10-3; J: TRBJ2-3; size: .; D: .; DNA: TGTGCCATCAGACCCGGACTAAACACAGATACGCAGTATTTT; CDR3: CAIRPGLNTDTQYF
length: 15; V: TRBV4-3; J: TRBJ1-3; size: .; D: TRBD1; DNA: TGCGCCAGCAGCCGGACAGGGGGAACTGGAAACACCATATATTTT; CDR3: CASSRTGGTGNTIYF
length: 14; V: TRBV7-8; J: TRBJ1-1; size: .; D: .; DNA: TGTGCCAGCAGCTTAGAGCGGGGGAGCGCTGAAGCTTTCTTT; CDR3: CASSLERGSAEAFF
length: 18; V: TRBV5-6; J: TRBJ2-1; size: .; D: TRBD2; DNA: TGTGCCAGCAGCTTCCCCGCGGGACTAGCGGGGGGTCGGAATGAGCAGTTCTTC; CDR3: CASSFPAGLAGGRNEQFF
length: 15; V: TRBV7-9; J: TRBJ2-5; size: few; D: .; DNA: TGTGCCAGCAGCTCTCCCGACATGGGTATGGAGACCCAGTACTTC; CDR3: CASSSPDMGMETQYF
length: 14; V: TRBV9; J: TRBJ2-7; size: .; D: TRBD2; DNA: TGTGCCAGCAGCGTAGGACTAGCCGAGAGGGAGCAGTACTTC; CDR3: CASSVGLAEREQYF
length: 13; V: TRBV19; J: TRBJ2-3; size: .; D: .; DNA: TGTGCCAGTAGTATACAGGGCCTAGATACGCAGTATTTT; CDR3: CASSIQGLDTQYF
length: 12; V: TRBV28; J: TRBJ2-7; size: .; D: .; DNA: TGTGCCAGCAGGGACACGGTCTACGAGCAGTACTTC; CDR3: CASRDTVYEQYF